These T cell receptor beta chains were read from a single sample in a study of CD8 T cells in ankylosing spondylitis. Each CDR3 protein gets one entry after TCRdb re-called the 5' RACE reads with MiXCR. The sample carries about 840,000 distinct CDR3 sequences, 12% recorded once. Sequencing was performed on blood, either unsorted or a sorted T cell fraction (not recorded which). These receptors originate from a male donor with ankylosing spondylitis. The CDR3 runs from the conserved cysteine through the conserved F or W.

CASSLLTGIGANVLTF | TRBV5-1
CASSYLGTGSGYTF | TRBV6-2/TRBV6-3
CSVAGSSYEQYF | TRBV29-1
CSARLISPGQYF | TRBV20-1
CASSLRILTSGGTDTQYF | TRBV5-1
CATSLIRAGVWSYGYTF | TRBV15
CASSQVGAGVQLYF | TRBV4-2
CASSHDRDRMNTEAFF | TRBV5-8
CASSVGTRYHEQYF | TRBV9
CASSLREGELFF | TRBV5-1
CSARGTSGGVYNEQFF | TRBV20-1
CATSRDLNGDGYTF | TRBV15
CASSSRHKTDTDTQYF | TRBV4-1
CASSTGFGSGYTF | TRBV27
CASSWRQGQPQHF | TRBV7-2
CASRLVTALTGELFF | TRBV6-2/TRBV6-3
CSAQTETQYF | TRBV20-1
CASSQDPADTQYF | TRBV4-3
CASSLSLAGGLGTQYF | TRBV27
CASTAVGTVNTGELFF | TRBV7-2
CASSYLDRGRYGYTF | TRBV6-5
CATGTGSYEQYF | TRBV6-5
CASSLILESQTQYF | TRBV7-2
CASSSSTYNEQFF | TRBV27
CATDGGDFGTDTQYF | TRBV28
CASSRTSGSITDTQYF | TRBV4-3
CASSFSGSGYTF | TRBV12-3/TRBV12-4
CASSHRTNTIYF | TRBV4-2
CSSDRGPEAFF | TRBV29-1
CASRWGGEQFF | TRBV27
CASSFGYYGYTF | TRBV7-2
CSARDPNLAGPNEQFF | TRBV20-1
CASSSIRTGAYEQYF | TRBV5-1
CASSAGTGDEKLFF | TRBV5-1
CSAPVRLAVQETQYF | TRBV20-1
CASREIIGTIYF | TRBV12-3/TRBV12-4
CASSPNSINQPQHF | TRBV18
CASQQTLPGQGTTDTQYF | TRBV6-1
CASSFYPGQGGGNEQFF | TRBV7-2
CASRGAGTEAFF | TRBV6-6
CASSVEGPGQRFF | TRBV5-1
CASSVTSGRVGEQFF | TRBV27
CSARDPRVTDTQYF | TRBV20-1
CASRGPGEGTEAFF | TRBV19
CASSWRLAGVSNEQFF | TRBV7-2
CASSRTGGREAFF | TRBV6-2/TRBV6-3
CASSLGDPTDTQYF | TRBV11-3
CSVEGQLTQETQYF | TRBV29-1
CASSLGTRAAGEQFF | TRBV12-3/TRBV12-4
CAWSVRRNTDTQYF | TRBV30
CATSRGRGSNYGYTF | TRBV15
CASSLDRDRGFEAFF | TRBV4-2